This is a list of T cell receptor beta chains from one sample in a study of technical replicates of blood from a few donors. TCRdb's copy holds only in-frame clones and misses some; the assay was immunoSEQ multiplex PCR. The sample lists about 73,000 clones; 90% to 95% were seen once. Input material: T cells isolated from PBMCs. These receptors were collected from a human donor in good health. CDR3s include the opening cysteine and the closing phenylalanine or tryptophan. Each record gives: J gene, clone size, D gene, V gene, CDR3 DNA, CDR3 protein. D genes are given only for firm matches. Some rows have no size entry. The others give once, few or many, or a class for an expanded clone.

j_gene: TRBJ2-7
abundance: -
d_gene: TRBD2
v_gene: TRBV9
CDR3nt: TGTGCCAGCAGCGAGCGGGGGAGCTCCTACGAGCAGTACTTC
CDR3aa: CASSERGSSYEQYF

j_gene: TRBJ2-3
abundance: -
d_gene: TRBD2
v_gene: TRBV9
CDR3nt: TGTGCCAGCAGCGAGCGGGGGGGGCCCACAGATACGCAGTATTTT
CDR3aa: CASSERGGPTDTQYF

j_gene: TRBJ1-5
abundance: -
d_gene: -
v_gene: TRBV15
CDR3nt: TGTGCCACCAGCAGAGATATCCAGGGCAGTAATCAGCCCCAGCATTTT
CDR3aa: CATSRDIQGSNQPQHF

j_gene: TRBJ2-7
abundance: once
d_gene: -
v_gene: TRBV6-5
CDR3nt: TGTGCCAGCAGTTACTCCAACGAGCAGTACTTC
CDR3aa: CASSYSNEQYF

j_gene: TRBJ2-5
abundance: -
d_gene: -
v_gene: TRBV7-8
CDR3nt: TGTGCCAGCAGCCTAGGGGCTATGTCTGAGACCCAGTACTTC
CDR3aa: CASSLGAMSETQYF

j_gene: TRBJ2-1
abundance: -
d_gene: TRBD2
v_gene: TRBV27
CDR3nt: TGTGCCAGCAGTCTACTAGCGGGTAATGAGCAGTTCTTC
CDR3aa: CASSLLAGNEQFF

j_gene: TRBJ2-5
abundance: -
d_gene: -
v_gene: TRBV2
CDR3nt: TGTGCCAGCATCGGGGGCCAAGAGACCCAGTACTTC
CDR3aa: CASIGGQETQYF

j_gene: TRBJ2-7
abundance: -
d_gene: -
v_gene: TRBV27
CDR3nt: TGTGCCAGCAGTTTTTCCCCTAAGAACGAGCAGTACTTC
CDR3aa: CASSFSPKNEQYF

j_gene: TRBJ2-1
abundance: -
d_gene: -
v_gene: TRBV9
CDR3nt: TGTGCCAGCAGCGTAATGGCCCTGGCGGGACGGGTCGATGAGCAGTTCTTC
CDR3aa: CASSVMALAGRVDEQFF

j_gene: TRBJ2-1
abundance: -
d_gene: -
v_gene: TRBV5-4
CDR3nt: TGTGCCAGCAGCTTGGATCCGGGAATCTCCTACAATGAGCAGTTCTTC
CDR3aa: CASSLDPGISYNEQFF

j_gene: TRBJ1-2
abundance: -
d_gene: TRBD1
v_gene: TRBV29-1
CDR3nt: TGCAGCGTTGCCGACAGGGGTGCTAGCCCTTCTAACTATGGCTACACCTTC
CDR3aa: CSVADRGASPSNYGYTF

j_gene: TRBJ1-1
abundance: -
d_gene: -
v_gene: TRBV6-6
CDR3nt: TGTGCCAGCAGTTACGCGAGGGAGAACACTGAAGCTTTCTTT
CDR3aa: CASSYARENTEAFF

j_gene: TRBJ1-2
abundance: -
d_gene: -
v_gene: TRBV9
CDR3nt: TGTGCCAGCAGCGGGGGAGCAGCTAACTATGGCTACACCTTC
CDR3aa: CASSGGAANYGYTF

j_gene: TRBJ2-7
abundance: -
d_gene: -
v_gene: TRBV28
CDR3nt: TGTGCCAGCAGTATGGACAGATCCTACGAGCAGTACTTC
CDR3aa: CASSMDRSYEQYF

j_gene: TRBJ1-1
abundance: -
d_gene: -
v_gene: TRBV5-1
CDR3nt: TGCGCCAGCAGAGTGATGGGGGGGGACACTGAAGCTTTCTTT
CDR3aa: CASRVMGGDTEAFF

j_gene: TRBJ2-3
abundance: once
d_gene: -
v_gene: TRBV6-5
CDR3nt: TGTGCCAGCAGTTACTCTCGGGGGAGTACAGATACGCAGTATTTT
CDR3aa: CASSYSRGSTDTQYF

j_gene: TRBJ1-5
abundance: -
d_gene: TRBD1
v_gene: TRBV6-5
CDR3nt: TGTGCCAGCAGTCACAGGGGGTCCAATCAGCCCCAGCATTTT
CDR3aa: CASSHRGSNQPQHF

j_gene: TRBJ2-7
abundance: -
d_gene: -
v_gene: TRBV4-2
CDR3nt: TGTGCCAGCAGCCAAGGCAAGGCGGTCTACGAGCAGTACTTC
CDR3aa: CASSQGKAVYEQYF

j_gene: TRBJ2-3
abundance: -
d_gene: TRBD2
v_gene: TRBV6-5
CDR3nt: TGTGCCAGCAGTTACTCTAGCGGGGGGGCTTTAAGTACGCAGTATTTT
CDR3aa: CASSYSSGGALSTQYF

j_gene: TRBJ2-2
abundance: -
d_gene: -
v_gene: TRBV5-1
CDR3nt: TGCGCCAGCAGCCCTCTAGCGAGCGACACCGGGGAGCTGTTTTTT
CDR3aa: CASSPLASDTGELFF

j_gene: TRBJ1-6
abundance: -
d_gene: -
v_gene: TRBV5-6
CDR3nt: TGTGCCAGCAGCTTCGGGGGACTGCATAATTCACCCCTCCACTTT
CDR3aa: CASSFGGLHNSPLHF

j_gene: TRBJ2-3
abundance: -
d_gene: TRBD2
v_gene: TRBV7-2
CDR3nt: TGTGCCAGCAGCTCGGGGGGAGCGGGAGCGGGAGATACGCAGTATTTT
CDR3aa: CASSSGGAGAGDTQYF

j_gene: TRBJ2-5
abundance: -
d_gene: TRBD2
v_gene: TRBV13
CDR3nt: TGTGCCAGCAGCTTGCCGCCTAGCGGAGAGACCCAGTACTTC
CDR3aa: CASSLPPSGETQYF

j_gene: TRBJ2-7
abundance: -
d_gene: TRBD2
v_gene: TRBV27
CDR3nt: TGTGCCAGCAGTTTATCCGGACTAGCGGTTTACTCCTACGAGCAGTACTTC
CDR3aa: CASSLSGLAVYSYEQYF

j_gene: TRBJ2-7
abundance: -
d_gene: TRBD1
v_gene: TRBV10-3
CDR3nt: TGTGCCATCAGTGAGTCCGCGGGACAGGGAACACTCGAGCAGTACTTC
CDR3aa: CAISESAGQGTLEQYF

j_gene: TRBJ1-1
abundance: few
d_gene: -
v_gene: TRBV16
CDR3nt: TGTGCCAGCAGCCAGTGGGGGGACACTGAAGCTTTCTTT
CDR3aa: CASSQWGDTEAFF

j_gene: TRBJ1-1
abundance: -
d_gene: TRBD1
v_gene: TRBV10-1
CDR3nt: TGCGCCAGCAGTGAGACCCCGGGACAGATGAACACTGAAGCTTTCTTT
CDR3aa: CASSETPGQMNTEAFF

j_gene: TRBJ1-3
abundance: -
d_gene: -
v_gene: TRBV28
CDR3nt: TGTGCCAGCAGCCCTGCGGCGAACTCTGGAAACACCATATATTTT
CDR3aa: CASSPAANSGNTIYF

j_gene: TRBJ2-7
abundance: -
d_gene: -
v_gene: TRBV9
CDR3nt: TGTGCCAGCAGCGTGGGGTCACAGGGAATCTCCTACGAGCAGTACTTC
CDR3aa: CASSVGSQGISYEQYF

j_gene: TRBJ1-2
abundance: few
d_gene: -
v_gene: TRBV6-5
CDR3nt: TGTGCCAGTTGCGGTGTGTGGAACTATGGCTACACCTTC
CDR3aa: CASCGVWNYGYTF

j_gene: TRBJ2-7
abundance: -
d_gene: TRBD1
v_gene: TRBV6-5
CDR3nt: TGTGCCAGCAGATTATACCGGGACAGTACCTACGAGCAGTACTTC
CDR3aa: CASRLYRDSTYEQYF

j_gene: TRBJ2-1
abundance: -
d_gene: TRBD2
v_gene: TRBV28
CDR3nt: TGTGCCAGCAGTTCAGCGGGAGGGCCACACAATGAGCAGTTCTTC
CDR3aa: CASSSAGGPHNEQFF

j_gene: TRBJ2-7
abundance: -
d_gene: -
v_gene: TRBV6-1
CDR3nt: TGTGCCAGCAGTGAGGTGGGGGCTTACTCCTACGAGCAGTACTTC
CDR3aa: CASSEVGAYSYEQYF

j_gene: TRBJ1-5
abundance: -
d_gene: -
v_gene: TRBV5-8
CDR3nt: TGTGCCAGCAGCTTCACAGGTTATAGCAATCAGCCCCAGCATTTT
CDR3aa: CASSFTGYSNQPQHF

j_gene: TRBJ2-7
abundance: -
d_gene: TRBD2
v_gene: TRBV14
CDR3nt: TGTGCCAGCAGCCCCCTAGGGACTAGCGCTTCCTACGAGCAGTACTTC
CDR3aa: CASSPLGTSASYEQYF

j_gene: TRBJ1-2
abundance: -
d_gene: -
v_gene: TRBV6-1
CDR3nt: TGTGCCACGACGCCTTATGGAGTAGGCTACACCTTC
CDR3aa: CATTPYGVGYTF

j_gene: TRBJ1-1
abundance: few
d_gene: -
v_gene: TRBV11-3
CDR3nt: TGTGCCAGCAGCTTTACCGGAGCTGGGACTGAAGCTTTCTTT
CDR3aa: CASSFTGAGTEAFF

j_gene: TRBJ1-1
abundance: once
d_gene: TRBD1
v_gene: TRBV4-1
CDR3nt: TGCGCCAGCAGCACAAGGACAGGACTTACTAACACTGAAGCTTTCTTT
CDR3aa: CASSTRTGLTNTEAFF

j_gene: TRBJ1-6
abundance: -
d_gene: TRBD1
v_gene: TRBV2
CDR3nt: TGTGCCAGCAGACTCCGGACAGGAACTAATTCACCCCTCCACTTT
CDR3aa: CASRLRTGTNSPLHF

j_gene: TRBJ2-7
abundance: -
d_gene: TRBD2
v_gene: TRBV11-2
CDR3nt: TGTGCCAGCAGCTTAGAGACTAGCGGGATGGGCGAGCAGTACTTC
CDR3aa: CASSLETSGMGEQYF

j_gene: TRBJ2-5
abundance: -
d_gene: -
v_gene: TRBV18
CDR3nt: TGTGCCAGCACCCGTTTTGGTGGAGGTTTTCAAGAGACCCAGTACTTC
CDR3aa: CASTRFGGGFQETQYF

j_gene: TRBJ2-5
abundance: once
d_gene: TRBD1
v_gene: TRBV10-2
CDR3nt: TGCGCCAGCAGTGAGGGGACAGGGGGCCACGAGACCCAGTACTTC
CDR3aa: CASSEGTGGHETQYF

j_gene: TRBJ2-5
abundance: -
d_gene: TRBD1
v_gene: TRBV5-1
CDR3nt: TGCGCCAGCAGCTCCGGACAGGGCGGAGGGGAGACCCAGTACTTC
CDR3aa: CASSSGQGGGETQYF

j_gene: TRBJ1-5
abundance: once
d_gene: -
v_gene: TRBV21-1
CDR3nt: TGTGCCAGCAGCAATGGGAGGGCCCAGCCCCAGCATTTT
CDR3aa: CASSNGRAQPQHF

j_gene: TRBJ2-3
abundance: -
d_gene: -
v_gene: TRBV15
CDR3nt: TGTGCCACCACCGGGGGAGATACGCAGTATTTT
CDR3aa: CATTGGDTQYF

j_gene: TRBJ1-6
abundance: -
d_gene: -
v_gene: TRBV10-1
CDR3nt: TGCGCCAGCAGTGATAGGGGTCATTCACCCCTCCACTTT
CDR3aa: CASSDRGHSPLHF

j_gene: TRBJ2-1
abundance: -
d_gene: TRBD2
v_gene: TRBV19
CDR3nt: TGTGCCAGTAGTACCAGCGGGAGATCCTACAATGAGCAGTTCTTC
CDR3aa: CASSTSGRSYNEQFF

j_gene: TRBJ1-5
abundance: -
d_gene: -
v_gene: TRBV19
CDR3nt: TGTGCCAGTAGTTTTAACAGGGTCGTGAATCAGCCCCAGCATTTT
CDR3aa: CASSFNRVVNQPQHF

j_gene: TRBJ2-7
abundance: -
d_gene: -
v_gene: TRBV2
CDR3nt: TGTGCCAGCAGTGACGGAGGACAGAGGGTATTCTCCTACGAGCAGTACTTC
CDR3aa: CASSDGGQRVFSYEQYF

j_gene: TRBJ1-6
abundance: -
d_gene: TRBD1
v_gene: TRBV7-6
CDR3nt: TGTGCCAGCAGCACCAGCCCAGGGGGCGGCAATTCACCCCTCCACTTT
CDR3aa: CASSTSPGGGNSPLHF

j_gene: TRBJ1-1
abundance: few
d_gene: -
v_gene: TRBV12-2
CDR3nt: TGTGCAAGTCGAGGGGGAATGAACACTGAAGCTTTCTTT
CDR3aa: CASRGGMNTEAFF

j_gene: TRBJ2-7
abundance: -
d_gene: TRBD1
v_gene: TRBV4-1
CDR3nt: TGCGCCAGCAGCCCTGGGACAGGGAGCTACGAGCAGTACTTC
CDR3aa: CASSPGTGSYEQYF

j_gene: TRBJ1-1
abundance: -
d_gene: -
v_gene: TRBV5-8
CDR3nt: TGTGCCGGGTGGACATTCAACACTGAAGCTTTCTTT
CDR3aa: CAGWTFNTEAFF

j_gene: TRBJ2-1
abundance: -
d_gene: TRBD1
v_gene: TRBV11-2
CDR3nt: TGTGCCAGCAGATCATCCGGGACAGGGAGTTTTGAGCAGTTCTTC
CDR3aa: CASRSSGTGSFEQFF